The T cell receptor beta chain described here comes from a study of blood T cell repertoires in COVID-19. Trimming cost V 6 bases and J 0 bases; bases outside gene matches: 10. In germline, CDR1 is SEHNR, CDR2 FQNEAQ (reference sequence). CDR3 length: 17 residues. Authors' methods: Using reference gene primer amplification, nucleated cell counts were estimated. The repertoire was sequenced with immunoSEQ multiplex PCR; TCRdb's copy has only in-frame clones and lacks some. That table is the source of V, J and clone size, and D and trimming were worked out from the DNA. The sample shows about 390,000 clones, around 87% of them seen only once.

Sample: peripheral blood. The sequence derives from a woman aged 60-75 years with COVID-19, enrolled during active disease. The V gene is TRBV7-9, the J gene TRBJ1-2, with TRBD1 matching 10 bases. The CDR3 DNA reads as TGTGCCAGCAGATCCGGACAGGGGGGTAGGGCTAACTATGGCTACACCTTC. The encoded protein is CASRSGQGGRANYGYTF.